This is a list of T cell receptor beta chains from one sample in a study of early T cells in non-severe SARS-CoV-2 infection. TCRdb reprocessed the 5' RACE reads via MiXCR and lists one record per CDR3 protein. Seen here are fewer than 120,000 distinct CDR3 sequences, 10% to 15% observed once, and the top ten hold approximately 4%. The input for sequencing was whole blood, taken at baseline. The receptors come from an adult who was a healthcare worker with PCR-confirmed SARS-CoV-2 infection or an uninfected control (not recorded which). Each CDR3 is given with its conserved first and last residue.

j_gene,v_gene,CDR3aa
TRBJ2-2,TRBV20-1,CSARVAGGFTGELFF
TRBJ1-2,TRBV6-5,CASRQGRGYGYTF
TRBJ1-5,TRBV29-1,CSVGQGARQPQHF
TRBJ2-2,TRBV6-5,CASTGVYGELFF
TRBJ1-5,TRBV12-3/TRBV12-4,CASNAQGSQPQHF
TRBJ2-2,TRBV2,CASRESSNTGELFF
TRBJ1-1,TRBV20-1,CSAQAGGLDVAFF
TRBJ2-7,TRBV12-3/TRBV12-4,CASRDRRLRSEQYF
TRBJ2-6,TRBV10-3,CAISESGSGANVLTF
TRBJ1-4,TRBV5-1,CASSLNRRAGAANEKLFF
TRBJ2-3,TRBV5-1,CASSLAGALTQYF
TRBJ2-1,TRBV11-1,CASSTPSGKITYNEQFF